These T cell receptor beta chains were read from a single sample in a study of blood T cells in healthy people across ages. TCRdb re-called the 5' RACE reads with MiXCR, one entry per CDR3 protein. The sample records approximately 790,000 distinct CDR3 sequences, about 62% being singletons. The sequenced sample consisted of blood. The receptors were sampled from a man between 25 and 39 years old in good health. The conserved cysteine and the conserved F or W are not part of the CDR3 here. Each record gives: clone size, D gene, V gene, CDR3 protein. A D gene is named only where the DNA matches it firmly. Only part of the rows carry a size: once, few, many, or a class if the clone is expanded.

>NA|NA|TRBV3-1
ASSHVYTGELF
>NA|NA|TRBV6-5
ASSSPGALPYNEQF
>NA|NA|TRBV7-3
ASSPGAGGIHAEQY
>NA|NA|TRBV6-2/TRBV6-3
ASSLAGANTEVF
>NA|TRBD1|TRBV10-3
AISDRDRNSPLH
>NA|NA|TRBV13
ASSTPVVNYNEQF
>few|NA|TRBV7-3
ASSLMTRADGEKLF
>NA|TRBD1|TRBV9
ASSAQGTVETQY
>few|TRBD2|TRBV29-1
SFATSGADEQY
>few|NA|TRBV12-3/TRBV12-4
ASGTLGEKLF
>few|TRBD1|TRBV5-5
ASSKGQGRYYEQY
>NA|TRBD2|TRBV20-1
SASSGAHTDTQY
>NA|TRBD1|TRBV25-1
ASSERDRGTDAQY
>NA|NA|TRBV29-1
SGGSPNYGYT
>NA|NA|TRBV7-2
ASSTNAETQY
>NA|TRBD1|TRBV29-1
SVDRGDEKLF
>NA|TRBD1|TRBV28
ASSYHIPGQGQETQY
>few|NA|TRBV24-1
ATSDPREATYNEQF
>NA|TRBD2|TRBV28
ASRTLGLADSNEQF
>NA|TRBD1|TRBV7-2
ASSFFATGGNTEAF
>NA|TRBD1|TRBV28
ASRTTGGLETQY
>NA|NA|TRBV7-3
ANPMGRLVRNQPQH
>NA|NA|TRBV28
ASSLSYAGTEAF
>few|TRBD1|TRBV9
ASSFTSGQGTDTQY
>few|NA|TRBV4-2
ASSQDGDTSYNEQF
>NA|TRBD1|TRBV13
ASSSSGTGSYGHT
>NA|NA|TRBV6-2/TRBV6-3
ASSSDPLGKNIQY
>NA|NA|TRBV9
ASSVAWGGPLNEQF
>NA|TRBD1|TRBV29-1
SVVGDRDDYT
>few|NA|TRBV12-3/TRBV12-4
ASSPTANTEAF
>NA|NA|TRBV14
ASSFGLTDTQY
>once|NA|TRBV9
ASSVASRNEKLF
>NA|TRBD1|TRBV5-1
ASSQGQDNEQF
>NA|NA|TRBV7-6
ASSLGGSRTYEQY
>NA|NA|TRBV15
ATSPGLYNEQF
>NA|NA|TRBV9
ASSVATSYNEQY
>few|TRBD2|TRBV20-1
SARASGGAFNEQF
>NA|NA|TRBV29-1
SAEGGGNTEAF
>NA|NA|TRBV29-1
SVGTPREQY
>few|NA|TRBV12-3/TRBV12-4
ASTSPAGYEQF
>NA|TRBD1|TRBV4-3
ASSQEETGYNEQF
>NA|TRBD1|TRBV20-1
SARDGDRGFTDTQY
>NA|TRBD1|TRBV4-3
ASSQDKTGGSYEQY
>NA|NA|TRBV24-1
ATSGGGWHEQF
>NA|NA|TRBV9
ASSAGGGGYGYT
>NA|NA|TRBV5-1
ASSVGRGADGYT
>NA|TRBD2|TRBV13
ASSRRTSAYEQY
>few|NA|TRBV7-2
ASSLLSGHRETQY
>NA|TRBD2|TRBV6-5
ASRERGGQDTQY
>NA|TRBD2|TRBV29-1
SASGTSESTDTQY
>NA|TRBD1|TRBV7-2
ASSPSGTAGYGYT
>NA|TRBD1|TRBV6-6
ASTTGGGYTEAF
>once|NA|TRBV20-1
SATGGRDREVIQETQY
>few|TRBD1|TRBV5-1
ASSRFSDRGAGANVLT
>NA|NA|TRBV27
ASSFGTRRTEAF
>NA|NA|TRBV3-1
ATGIGLLLTQY
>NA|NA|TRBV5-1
ASSRWTEGTTEAF